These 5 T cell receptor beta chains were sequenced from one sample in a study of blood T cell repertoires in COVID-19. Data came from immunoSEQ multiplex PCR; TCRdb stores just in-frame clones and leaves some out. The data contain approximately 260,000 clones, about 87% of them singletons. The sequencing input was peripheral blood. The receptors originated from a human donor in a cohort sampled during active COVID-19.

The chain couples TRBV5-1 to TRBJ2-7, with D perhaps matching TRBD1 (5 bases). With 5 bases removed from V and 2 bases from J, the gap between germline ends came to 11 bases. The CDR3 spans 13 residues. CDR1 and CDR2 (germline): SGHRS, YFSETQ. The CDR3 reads CASSAIRAYEQYF. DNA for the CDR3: TGCGCCAGCAGTGCTATCAGGGCCTACGAGCAGTACTTC.

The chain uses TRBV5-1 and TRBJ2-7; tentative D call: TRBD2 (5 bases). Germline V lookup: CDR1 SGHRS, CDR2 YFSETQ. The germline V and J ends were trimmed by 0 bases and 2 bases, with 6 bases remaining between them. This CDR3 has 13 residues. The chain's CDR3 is CASSLAGTYEQYF. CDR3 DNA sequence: TGCGCCAGCAGCTTGGCCGGGACCTACGAGCAGTACTTC. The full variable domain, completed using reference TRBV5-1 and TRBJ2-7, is KAGVTQTPRYLIKTRGQQVTLSCSPISGHRSVSWYQQTPGQGLQFLFEYFSETQRNKGNFPGRFSGRQFSNSRSEMNVSTLELGDSALYLCASSLAGTYEQYFGPGTRLTVT.

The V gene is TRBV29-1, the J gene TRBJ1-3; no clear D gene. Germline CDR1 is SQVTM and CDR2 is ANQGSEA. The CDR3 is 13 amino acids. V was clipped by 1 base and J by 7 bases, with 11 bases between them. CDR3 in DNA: TGCAGCGTTGAAGCGGGGAGTTGGAACACCATATATTTT. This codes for CSVEAGSWNTIYF.

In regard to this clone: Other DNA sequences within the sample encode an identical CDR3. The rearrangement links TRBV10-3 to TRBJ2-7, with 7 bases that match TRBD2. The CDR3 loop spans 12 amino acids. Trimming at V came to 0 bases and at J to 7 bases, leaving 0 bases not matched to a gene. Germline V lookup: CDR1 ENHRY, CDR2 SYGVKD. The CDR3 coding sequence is TGTGCCATCAGTGAGTCGGGGGGGGAGCAGTACTTC. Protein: CAISESGGEQYF.

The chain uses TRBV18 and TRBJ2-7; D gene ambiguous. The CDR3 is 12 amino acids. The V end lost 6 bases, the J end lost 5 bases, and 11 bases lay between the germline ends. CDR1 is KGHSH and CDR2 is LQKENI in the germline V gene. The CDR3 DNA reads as TGTGCCAGCTCCCCCCTTCGGGACGAGCAGTACTTC. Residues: CASSPLRDEQYF.